Listed below are T cell receptor beta chains from one sample, sequenced in a study of response to subunit inactivated influenza vaccine. TCRdb ran MiXCR on the RT-PCR reads and lists one entry per CDR3 protein. The sample lists roughly 670,000 distinct CDR3 sequences, 12% to 15% occurring once. The sequences come from PBMCs from blood, collected 14 to 15 days before vaccination. Receptors were obtained from a man in his fifties who received an inactivated influenza vaccine. CDR3s include the opening cysteine and the closing phenylalanine or tryptophan. A D gene is named only where the DNA matches it firmly. Clone size is stated in some rows and not others, as once, few, many or a class when expanded.

CDR3 protein	CDR3 DNA	V gene	D gene	clone size	J gene
CASSSGGTNQETQYF	TGCGCCAGCAGCTCAGGGGGCACCAACCAAGAGACCCAGTACTTC	TRBV5-1	TRBD1	few	TRBJ2-5
CASSLGTGVITEAFF	TGCGCCAGCAGCTTGGGGACAGGGGTGATCACTGAAGCTTTCTTT	TRBV5-1	TRBD1	many	TRBJ1-1
CATGTRTGELFF	TGTGCCACCGGGACCCGCACCGGGGAGCTGTTTTTT	TRBV6-6	NA	few	TRBJ2-2
CASSFSRDHSPLHF	TGTGCCAGCAGTTTTTCCAGGGATCACTCACCCCTCCACTTT	TRBV28	NA	few	TRBJ1-6
CATSPRDRTYEQYF	TGTGCCACCAGCCCCCGGGACAGAACCTACGAGCAGTACTTC	TRBV24-1	TRBD1	many	TRBJ2-7
CASSPPGTGQSEQYF	TGTGCCAGCAGCCCCCCCGGGACAGGGCAAAGCGAGCAGTACTTC	TRBV7-9	TRBD1	few	TRBJ2-7
CASSLAAGRGLVTQYF	TGTGCCAGCAGTTTAGCGGCTGGGAGGGGGCTGGTTACGCAGTATTTT	TRBV12-3/TRBV12-4	NA	many	TRBJ2-3
CSARPLRDRGGNQPQHF	TGCAGTGCTAGACCCCTTCGGGACAGGGGAGGCAATCAGCCCCAGCATTTT	TRBV20-1	TRBD1	many	TRBJ1-5
CSAQRGTGSTGELFF	TGCAGCGCACAGCGAGGGACAGGGAGCACCGGGGAGCTGTTTTTT	TRBV29-1	TRBD1	many	TRBJ2-2
CASSLGALAGQETQYF	TGCGCCAGCAGCTTGGGCGCACTAGCGGGGCAAGAGACCCAGTACTTC	TRBV5-1	TRBD2	many	TRBJ2-5
CASSLEGLTSGGETQYF	TGTGCCAGCAGTTTGGAGGGGTTGACTAGCGGGGGAGAGACCCAGTACTTC	TRBV6-2/TRBV6-3	TRBD2	few	TRBJ2-5
CASSSPGQGFSGANVLTF	TGTGCCAGCAGCAGTCCGGGACAGGGTTTTTCTGGGGCCAACGTCCTGACTTTC	TRBV11-2	TRBD1	few	TRBJ2-6
CASSVGDSFYEQYF	TGTGCCAGCAGCGTAGGGGACAGCTTCTACGAGCAGTACTTC	TRBV9	TRBD1	many	TRBJ2-7
CASSSGQGRPRYF	TGTGCCAGCAGCTCAGGACAGGGTAGGCCGCGGTACTTC	TRBV7-9	TRBD1	NA	TRBJ2-7
CASSQYGREQYF	TGTGCCAGCAGCCAATATGGGCGCGAGCAGTACTTC	TRBV3-1	NA	few	TRBJ2-7
CSVEVEGTYNEQFF	TGCAGCGTTGAAGTTGAAGGAACCTACAATGAGCAGTTCTTC	TRBV29-1	NA	few	TRBJ2-1
CASSQALSYGELFF	TGCGCCAGCAGCCAAGCCCTGTCATATGGGGAGCTGTTTTTT	TRBV4-3	NA	NA	TRBJ2-2
CASSLGLAGPDTQYF	TGTGCCAGCAGTTTGGGACTAGCGGGACCAGATACGCAGTATTTT	TRBV12-3/TRBV12-4	TRBD2	many	TRBJ2-3
CASSQDQLGAILGKNIQYF	TGCGCCAGCAGCCAAGATCAGTTGGGGGCAATTCTAGGCAAAAACATTCAGTACTTC	TRBV4-1	NA	NA	TRBJ2-4
CASSQAGGEQYF	TGTGCCAGCAGCCAAGCGGGGGGCGAGCAGTACTTC	TRBV3-1	TRBD2	many	TRBJ2-7
CASSFQGSLQETQYF	TGCGCCAGCAGCTTCCAGGGGTCACTCCAAGAGACCCAGTACTTC	TRBV5-1	NA	few	TRBJ2-5
CASSQELLAGYQETQYF	TGTGCCAGCAGCCAAGAGTTGCTAGCGGGGTACCAAGAGACCCAGTACTTC	TRBV4-2	TRBD2	NA	TRBJ2-5
CASSLKTGNTGELFF	TGTGCCAGCAGCTTGAAGACAGGGAACACCGGGGAGCTGTTTTTT	TRBV7-9	NA	NA	TRBJ2-2
CASSAPTGPYNEQFF	TGTGCCAGCAGCGCCCCAACGGGACCCTACAATGAGCAGTTCTTC	TRBV3-1	NA	many	TRBJ2-1
CASGTGVYNEQFF	TGTGCCAGCGGGACAGGGGTATACAATGAGCAGTTCTTC	TRBV6-6	TRBD1	NA	TRBJ2-1